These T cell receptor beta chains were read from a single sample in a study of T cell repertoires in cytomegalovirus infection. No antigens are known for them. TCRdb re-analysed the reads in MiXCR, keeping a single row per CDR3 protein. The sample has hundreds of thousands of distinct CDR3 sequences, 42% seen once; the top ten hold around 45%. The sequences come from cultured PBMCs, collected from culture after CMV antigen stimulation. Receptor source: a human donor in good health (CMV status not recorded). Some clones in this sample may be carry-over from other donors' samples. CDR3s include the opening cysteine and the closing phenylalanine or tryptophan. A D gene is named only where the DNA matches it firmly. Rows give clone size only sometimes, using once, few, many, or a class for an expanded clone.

CDR3: CSARVGLNEKLFF
DNA: TGCAGTGCTAGAGTTGGCCTTAATGAAAAACTGTTTTTT
J: TRBJ1-4
D: .
size: .
V: TRBV20-1

CDR3: CASSEVYSGELFF
DNA: TGCGCCAGCAGTGAAGTGTACTCCGGGGAGCTGTTTTTT
J: TRBJ2-2
D: .
size: .
V: TRBV10-1

CDR3: CASRGVSPLHF
DNA: TGTGCCAGCAGAGGGGTTTCACCCCTCCACTTT
J: TRBJ1-6
D: .
size: .
V: TRBV2

CDR3: CAINTGVTSTDTQYF
DNA: TGTGCCATCAACACGGGGGTGACTTCCACAGATACGCAGTATTTT
J: TRBJ2-3
D: .
size: .
V: TRBV10-3

CDR3: CASSESRDAATEAFF
DNA: TGTGCCAGCAGTGAATCAAGGGACGCGGCCACTGAAGCTTTCTTT
J: TRBJ1-1
D: .
size: few
V: TRBV25-1

CDR3: CATSRDWSSGRNIQYF
DNA: TGTGCCACCAGCAGAGATTGGAGTAGCGGGAGAAACATTCAGTACTTC
J: TRBJ2-4
D: TRBD2
size: .
V: TRBV15

CDR3: CASSHDRRVGGNTIYF
DNA: TGTGCCAGCAGCCATGACCGCAGGGTTGGTGGAAACACCATATATTTT
J: TRBJ1-3
D: .
size: .
V: TRBV12-3/TRBV12-4

CDR3: CASSTMGGGGTQYF
DNA: TGTGCCAGTAGTACTATGGGGGGGGGTGGGACCCAGTACTTC
J: TRBJ2-5
D: TRBD2
size: .
V: TRBV19

CDR3: CSATGQGAIEQYF
DNA: TGCAGCGCAACGGGACAGGGGGCGATCGAGCAGTACTTC
J: TRBJ2-7
D: TRBD1
size: .
V: TRBV29-1

CDR3: CASSERGYTGELFF
DNA: TGTGCCAGCAGTGAAAGGGGGTACACCGGGGAGCTGTTTTTT
J: TRBJ2-2
D: .
size: few
V: TRBV6-1